This passage covers 23 T cell receptor beta chains from one sample sequenced in a study of response to subunit inactivated influenza vaccine. From the RT-PCR reads, TCRdb called clonotypes with MiXCR, one entry per CDR3 protein. Of around 180,000 distinct CDR3 sequences listed, around 9% were seen once; the top ten hold approximately 10%. Sequenced here: non-naive T cells sorted from PBMCs, sampled on the day of vaccination. These TCRs come from a man aged 50 or older who received an inactivated influenza vaccine.

The chain carries TRBV2 and TRBJ1-1; D is possibly TRBD1 (5 bases). Germline CDR1 reads SNHLY; CDR2 reads FYNNEI. The CDR3 contains 13 residues. Between the trimmed V and J ends, which lost 6 bases and 3 bases, there was a span of 11 bases. The CDR3 here is CASRRDADTEAFF. CDR3 bases: TGTGCCAGCAGACGGGACGCAGACACTGAAGCTTTCTTT. Full variable domain (outside the CDR3, taken from reference TRBV2 and TRBJ1-1): EPEVTQTPSHQVTQMGQEVILRCVPISNHLYFYWYRQILGQKVEFLVSFYNNEISEKSEIFDDQFSVERPDGSNFTLKIRSTKLEDSAMYFCASRRDADTEAFFGQGTRLTVV.

The chain couples TRBV20-1 to TRBJ2-7; 8 nucleotides match TRBD1. There are 12 residues in the CDR3. From germline, CDR1 is DFQATT and CDR2 SNEGSKA (reference sequence). V lost 5 bases and J lost 2; bases outside the gene matches: 2. The CDR3 spells CSAPGQAYEQYF. CDR3 DNA: TGCAGTGCTCCGGGACAGGCCTACGAGCAGTACTTC.

The sample holds many counts of this clonotype. The genes are TRBV5-1 and TRBJ2-1; D is undetermined. CDR1 is SGHRS, CDR2 YFSETQ, per germline. The CDR3 contains 14 residues. The V end lost 7 bases, the J end lost 8 bases, and 19 bases lay between the germline ends. CDR3 in DNA: TGCGCCAGCGTGGCCCAACCCAGCGCGGATGAGCAGTTCTTC. Translated: CASVAQPSADEQFF.

This clonotype was seen a handful of times. The chain has TRBV20-1 and TRBJ2-2; no reliable D call. CDR3 size: 12 residues. Germline V gives CDR1 DFQATT, CDR2 SNEGSKA (reference sequence). The germline V and J ends were trimmed by 6 bases and 7 bases, with 12 bases remaining between them. The CDR3 nucleotides read TGCAGTGCCAGAAGTCACGGCGGGGAGCTGTTTTTT. Its protein is CSARSHGGELFF.

This clonotype was found a few times. This rearrangement joins TRBV14 to TRBJ2-5; D not resolved. Germline assignment: CDR1 SGHDN and CDR2 FVKESK. This CDR3 has 16 residues. The V and J ends lost 3 bases and 3 bases respectively, with 17 bases between them. CDR3 residues: CASSQLVNKKKETQYF. The CDR3 region has the DNA TGTGCCAGCAGCCAGTTGGTAAACAAGAAAAAAGAGACCCAGTACTTC.

This clonotype was detected a few times. The chain is built from TRBV19 and TRBJ2-1, with a possible D match to TRBD2 (5 bases). This CDR3 spans 13 amino acids. Per the germline V gene, CDR1 is LNHDA and CDR2 is SQIVND (reference sequence). Trimming cost V 2 bases and J 7 bases, with 9 bases left between them. DNA for the CDR3: TGTGCCAGTAGTATAAGGTTAGCGAATGAGCAGTTCTTC. Translated: CASSIRLANEQFF.

The sample holds a few counts of this clonotype. The V call is TRBV4-2, the J call TRBJ2-2; TRBD1 aligns across 7 bases. The CDR3 contains 17 residues. V lost 3 bases to trimming and J lost 6 bases; unmatched junction nucleotides: 13. The germline V gene encodes CDR1 LGHNA and CDR2 YNFKEQ. CDR3 region: CASSQEQGLRSSGELFF. The CDR3, as DNA: TGTGCCAGCAGCCAGGAACAGGGGTTAAGGAGTTCCGGGGAGCTGTTTTTT.

This clonotype was found a few times. The rearrangement joins TRBV27 to TRBJ2-7; D is perhaps TRBD1 (7 bases). Trimming took 0 bases from V and 3 from J, leaving 21 bases between them. CDR1 is MNHEY, CDR2 SMNVEV, per germline (reference sequence). The CDR3 has 18 residues. The CDR3 coding sequence is TGTGCCAGCAGTTTATCTTGGAGGGGGCGCCCCGCGGACTACGAGCAGTACTTC. This encodes CASSLSWRGRPADYEQYF.

This clonotype was picked up many times. This rearrangement joins TRBV5-6 to TRBJ2-1, with 11 bases lining up with TRBD1. After removal of 0 bases from V and 6 bases from J, the junction contained 5 bases not matched to a gene. Looked up from germline, CDR1 is SGHDT and CDR2 is YYEEEE. The CDR3 contains 16 residues. The DNA of the CDR3 is TGTGCCAGCAGCTTGGTGGTCGGGACAGGGGGCAATGAGCAGTTCTTC. It is translated as CASSLVVGTGGNEQFF.

This clonotype was seen at least ten times. The chain uses TRBV4-3 and TRBJ1-3; D remains ambiguous. CDR1 is LGHNA and CDR2 is YSLEER in the germline V gene. The CDR3 is 15 amino acids. V was cut by 0 bases and J by 2 bases, with 8 bases left in between. The CDR3 DNA reads TGCGCCAGCAGCCAAGATGGCGGTACTGGAAACACCATATATTTT. Encoded protein: CASSQDGGTGNTIYF.

The gene calls are TRBV27 and TRBJ2-2; a possible D gene is TRBD1 (5 bases). V was clipped by 4 bases and J by 6 bases, with 9 bases between them. Germline V CDR1 and CDR2: MNHEY, SMNVEV (reference sequence). The CDR3 contains 13 residues. This chain's CDR3 is CASSSQGSGELFF. The CDR3 region has the DNA TGTGCCAGCAGTTCGCAGGGTTCCGGGGAGCTGTTTTTT.

This clonotype was observed a few times. V usage is TRBV4-2 and J usage is TRBJ2-3; TRBD1 aligns across 8 bases. V dropped 3 bases and J dropped 0; count of bases not matched to a gene: 5. Looked up from germline, CDR1 is LGHNA and CDR2 is YNFKEQ. The length of the CDR3 is 16 residues. The CDR3 nucleotides are TGTGCCAGCAGCCAGGGGACAGGATCTAGCACAGATACGCAGTATTTT. This encodes CASSQGTGSSTDTQYF.

This clonotype was seen ten or more times. The chain is built from TRBV25-1 and TRBJ2-2, with D possibly TRBD1 on 6 matching bases. Trimming cost V 3 bases and J 5 bases, with 10 bases left between them. The CDR3 consists of 14 residues. CDR1 is MGHDK, CDR2 SYGVNS, per germline. CDR3 nucleotides: TGTGCCAGCAGTGAGGGTCAGGGGACCGGGGAGCTGTTTTTT. Translation gives CASSEGQGTGELFF.

This clonotype was counted only a few times. The chain links TRBV29-1 to TRBJ1-2; D gene ambiguous. V lost 0 bases, J lost 6 bases, and 11 bases lay in between. This CDR3 comprises 13 residues. In germline, CDR1 is SQVTM, CDR2 ANQGSEA. The CDR3 reads CSVEDPPQDGYTF. CDR3 DNA sequence: TGCAGCGTTGAAGACCCTCCCCAAGATGGCTACACCTTC.

This clonotype was detected ten times or more. This chain links TRBV11-2 with TRBJ2-3; D perhaps matches TRBD1 (6 bases). The CDR3 covers 14 residues. With 5 bases removed from V and 3 bases from J, the gap between germline ends came to 12 bases. CDR1 and CDR2 (germline): SGHAT, FQNNGV. CDR3 in amino acids: CASSVNRVTDTQYF. Here the CDR3 DNA reads TGTGCCAGCAGCGTGAACAGGGTTACAGATACGCAGTATTTT.

This clonotype was detected a few times. V usage is TRBV6-5 and J usage is TRBJ2-2; no reliable D call. Per the germline V gene, CDR1 is MNHEY and CDR2 is SVGAGI. The CDR3 spans 17 residues. V lost 2 bases and J lost 4, with 17 bases in between. CDR3 in amino acids: CASSYGPETFPTGELFF. The DNA of the CDR3 is TGTGCCAGCAGTTACGGGCCTGAGACTTTTCCCACCGGGGAGCTGTTTTTT.

The CDR3 sequence is CASSFRTGMNTEAFF. CDR3 DNA sequence: TGTGCCAGCAGCTTTCGGACAGGGATGAACACTGAAGCTTTCTTT. The V call is TRBV5-5, the J call TRBJ1-1; TRBD1 agrees at 8 bases. This CDR3 has 15 amino acids. Germline loops: CDR1 SGHKS, CDR2 YYEKEE (reference sequence). With 2 bases clipped from V and 0 bases from J, the junction kept 3 bases outside the gene matches.

This clonotype showed up just a few times. The chain combines TRBV5-1 with TRBJ2-7, with a weak D call TRBD2 (5 bases). The CDR3 has 14 amino acids. V lost 4 bases and J lost 0, with 11 bases in between. The germline V gene has CDR1 SGHRS and CDR2 YFSETQ. CDR3 in DNA: TGCGCCAGCAGCCCCCGAGGGTTCTCCTACGAGCAGTACTTC. Its protein is CASSPRGFSYEQYF.

This clonotype appeared a few times. The rearrangement joins TRBV27 to TRBJ2-5; TRBD2 matches at 7 bases. Germline trimming cut 6 bases from V and 12 bases from J; bases unmatched to any gene: 10. There are 12 residues in the CDR3. Germline-derived CDR1 and CDR2 are MNHEY and SMNVEV (reference sequence). In nucleotides, the CDR3 is TGTGCCAGCAGGCAAGAGCGGGAACCCGAGTACTTC. This encodes CASRQEREPEYF.

This clonotype has a count of ten or more. The rearrangement links TRBV12-3 or TRBV12-4 to TRBJ1-4; 8 positions agree with TRBD1. V gave up 5 bases and J gave up 5 bases; unmatched junction bases: 7. This CDR3 has 15 residues. The CDR3: CASSPSRQGNEKLFF. The CDR3 nucleotides read TGTGCCAGCAGTCCAAGCCGACAGGGGAATGAAAAACTGTTTTTT.

In this sample, this clonotype turned up many times. The chain combines TRBV28 with TRBJ2-5; 11 nucleotides line up with TRBD2. This CDR3 contains 18 residues. The V gene's germline CDR1 is MDHEN and CDR2 SYDVKM. J gave up 6 bases and V 6 bases, and 18 bases lay outside the gene matches. The CDR3 DNA sequence: TGTGCCAGCAGCAACGACCGAATATCGACTAGCGGGGAACAGACCCAGTACTTC. This codes for CASSNDRISTSGEQTQYF.

This clonotype was seen only a few times. CDR3 DNA sequence: TGTGCCAGCAGCTTAGACCGAGGAGGGTTCACCGGGGAGCTGTTTTTT. Protein sequence: CASSLDRGGFTGELFF. The V and J genes are TRBV7-9 and TRBJ2-2, with D possibly matching TRBD2 (6 bases). CDR3 length: 16 amino acids. The ends were cut back, 1 base at V and 4 bases at J, with 13 bases in the middle. The germline CDR1 and CDR2 sequences are SEHNR and FQNEAQ (reference sequence).

CDR3 DNA sequence: TGTGCCAGCAGCGTAGGGGTAGGGGCCTCCTATAATTCACCCCTCCACTTT. It yields the protein CASSVGVGASYNSPLHF. The chain links TRBV9 to TRBJ1-6, with D maybe TRBD1 (5 bases). The V and J ends lost 0 bases and 0 bases respectively, with 10 bases between them. Germline assignment: CDR1 SGDLS and CDR2 YYNGEE. The CDR3 extends over 17 amino acids. Looking up the rest from reference TRBV9 and TRBJ1-6 gives the full variable domain: DSGVTQTPKHLITATGQRVTLRCSPRSGDLSVYWYQQSLDQGLQFLIQYYNGEERAKGNILERFSAQQFPDLHSELNLSSLELGDSALYFCASSVGVGASYNSPLHFGNGTRLTVT.